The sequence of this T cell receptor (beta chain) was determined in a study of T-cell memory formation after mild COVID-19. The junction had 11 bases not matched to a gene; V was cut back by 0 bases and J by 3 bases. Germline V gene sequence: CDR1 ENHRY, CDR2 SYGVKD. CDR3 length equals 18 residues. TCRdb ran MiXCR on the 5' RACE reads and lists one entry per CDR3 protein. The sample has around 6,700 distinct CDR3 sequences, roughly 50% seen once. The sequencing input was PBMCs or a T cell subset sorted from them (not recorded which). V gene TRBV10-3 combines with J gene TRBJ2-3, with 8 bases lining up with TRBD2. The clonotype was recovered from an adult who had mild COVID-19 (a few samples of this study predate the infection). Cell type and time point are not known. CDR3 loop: CAISESVLKRGRTDTQYF. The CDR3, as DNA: TGTGCCATCAGTGAGTCGGTTCTGAAGCGGGGGAGGACAGATACGCAGTATTTT.